This T cell receptor (beta chain) was captured by sequencing in a study of cytomegalovirus exposure and HLA in healthy donors. The CDR3 spans 15 residues. V lost 0 bases to trimming and J lost 6 bases; unmatched junction nucleotides: 4. Per the germline V gene, CDR1 is SGHKS and CDR2 is YYEKEE (reference sequence). Vbeta (60) and Jbeta (13) primers were used in the PCR. Clones were sequenced by immunoSEQ multiplex PCR, and TCRdb holds only the in-frame ones, with some missing. Of 150,000 to 200,000 clones listed, under 85% are singletons. The sequence came from a man between 18 and 35 years old in good health and CMV-seronegative. The chain uses TRBV5-5 and TRBJ2-7, with 12 positions matching TRBD1. Sequencing was done on a sample of PBMCs. The CDR3 spells CASSLGGQGAFEQYF. The CDR3 DNA reads as TGTGCCAGCAGCTTGGGGGGACAGGGGGCGTTCGAGCAGTACTTC. The full variable domain, in which reference TRBV5-5 and TRBJ2-7 provide the parts outside the CDR3, is DAGVTQSPTHLIKTRGQQVTLRCSPISGHKSVSWYQQVLGQGPQFIFQYYEKEERGRGNFPDRFSARQFPNYSSELNVNALLLGDSALYLCASSLGGQGAFEQYFGPGTRLTVT.